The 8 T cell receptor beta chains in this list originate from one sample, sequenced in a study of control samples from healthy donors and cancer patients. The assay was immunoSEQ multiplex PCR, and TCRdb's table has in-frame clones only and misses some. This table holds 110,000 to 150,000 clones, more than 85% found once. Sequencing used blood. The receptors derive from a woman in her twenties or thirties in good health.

In nucleotides, the CDR3 is TGTGCCAGCAGCTTGGCGAGGACAGTATACAATGAGCAGTTCTTC. This sequence encodes CASSLARTVYNEQFF. This chain joins TRBV5-5 and TRBJ2-1, with D possibly TRBD1 on 6 matching bases. The CDR3 has 15 amino acids. Between the trimmed V and J ends, which lost 0 bases and 4 bases, there was a span of 11 bases. The germline CDR1 and CDR2 sequences are SGHKS and YYEKEE (reference sequence).

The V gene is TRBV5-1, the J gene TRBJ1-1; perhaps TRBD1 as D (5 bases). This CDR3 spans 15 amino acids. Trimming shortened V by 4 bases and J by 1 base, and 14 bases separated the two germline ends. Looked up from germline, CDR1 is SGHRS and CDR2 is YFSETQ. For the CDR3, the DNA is TGCGCCAGCAGCCCCATGGGACGGTCGAACACTGAAGCTTTCTTT. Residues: CASSPMGRSNTEAFF.

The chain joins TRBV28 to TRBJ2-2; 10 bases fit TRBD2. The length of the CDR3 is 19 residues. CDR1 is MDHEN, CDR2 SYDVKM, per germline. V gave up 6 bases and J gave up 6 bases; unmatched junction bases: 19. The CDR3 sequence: CASSLVSSGRSIFAGELFF. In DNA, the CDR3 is TGTGCCAGCAGCCTTGTCTCTAGCGGGAGATCCATTTTTGCCGGGGAGCTGTTTTTT.

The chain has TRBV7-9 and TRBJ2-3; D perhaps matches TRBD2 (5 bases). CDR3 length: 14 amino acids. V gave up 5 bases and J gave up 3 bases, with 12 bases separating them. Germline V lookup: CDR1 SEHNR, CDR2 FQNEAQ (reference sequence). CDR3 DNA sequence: TGTGCCAGCAGCACTAGTGGGAATACAGATACGCAGTATTTT. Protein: CASSTSGNTDTQYF.

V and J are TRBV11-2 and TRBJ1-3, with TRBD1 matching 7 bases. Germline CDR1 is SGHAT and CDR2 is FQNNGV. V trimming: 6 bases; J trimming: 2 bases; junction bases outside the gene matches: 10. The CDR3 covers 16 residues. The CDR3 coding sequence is TGTGCCAGCAGGGAGATACAGGGGACGACTGGAAACACCATATATTTT. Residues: CASREIQGTTGNTIYF.

As DNA, the CDR3 is TGTGCCTGGAGTGTATACACTGAAGCTTTCTTT. Residues: CAWSVYTEAFF. The V call is TRBV30, the J call TRBJ1-1, with D uncertain. The CDR3 contains 11 residues. V dropped 0 bases and J dropped 3 bases, with 2 bases sitting between them. Germline V CDR1 and CDR2: GTSNPN, SVGIG (reference sequence).

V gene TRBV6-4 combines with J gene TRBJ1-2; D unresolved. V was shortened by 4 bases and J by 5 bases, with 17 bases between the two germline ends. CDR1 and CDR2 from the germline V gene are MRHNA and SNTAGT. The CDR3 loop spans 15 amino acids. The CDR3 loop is CASSVNPGGNYGYTF. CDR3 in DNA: TGTGCCAGCAGTGTGAACCCAGGCGGGAATTATGGCTACACCTTC.

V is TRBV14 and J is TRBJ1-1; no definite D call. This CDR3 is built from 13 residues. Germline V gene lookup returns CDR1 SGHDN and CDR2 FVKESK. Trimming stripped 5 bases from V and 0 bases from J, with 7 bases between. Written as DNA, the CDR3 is TGTGCCAGCAGCGGCCAATTGAACACTGAAGCTTTCTTT. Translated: CASSGQLNTEAFF. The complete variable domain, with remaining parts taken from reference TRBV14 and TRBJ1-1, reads EAGVTQFPSHSVIEKGQTVTLRCDPISGHDNLYWYRRVMGKEIKFLLHFVKESKQDESGMPNNRFLAERTGGTYSTLKVQPAELEDSGVYFCASSGQLNTEAFFGQGTRLTVV.